The TCR beta chain under discussion was sequenced for a study of human T cells and chemical hapten exposure. Stated time point: patch test 3, about 24 weeks after DPC sensitization. Treatment of the sample: therapeutic diphenylcyclopropenone sensitization with weekly scalp DPC. This clonotype was seen ten or more times. TCRdb reprocessed the RACE reads via MiXCR and lists one record per CDR3 protein. This table has 80,000 to 100,000 distinct CDR3 sequences, approximately 11% appearing once. This CDR3 region has 11 residues. V dropped 5 bases and J dropped 10 bases, with 12 bases sitting between them. Germline V gives CDR1 DFQATT, CDR2 SNEGSKA (reference sequence).

Sample: whole blood, taken in connection with sensitization to the hapten diphenylcyclopropenone (DPC). The sequence came from a woman between 45 and 65 years old with alopecia areata. Some clones in this sample may be carry-over from other donors' samples. The V call is TRBV20-1, the J call TRBJ2-1; D unclear. This CDR3 reads CSALKGQEQFF. CDR3 bases: TGCAGTGCTTTGAAGGGCCAAGAGCAGTTCTTC.